These 22 T cell receptor beta chains originate from one sample sequenced in a study of T cells in Graves' hyperthyroidism and ophthalmopathy (dated by TCRdb to the late 2010s). Library generation was performed with multiplex PCR. The sample was run on an Illumina HiSeq 2000. The TCR beta CDR3 regions were amplified from RNA transcripts. For the first round of RT-PCR on the TCR CDR3, the HTBI primer set was used together with the Qiagen OneStep RT-PCR kit. TCRdb reworked the public reads: Q25 trimming with fastp, MiXCR clone assembly, productive beta chains retained. Rows are combined by CDR3 protein, so each entry shows the most common genes and DNA. This sample has about 420,000 distinct CDR3 sequences in its table, and around a sixth of those were observed once. The ten largest make up 14% of the sample. The specimen was blood. The receptors come from a woman younger than 35 with Graves' hyperthyroidism.

This clonotype was recorded at least ten times. The CDR3 sequence is CASSPRSAGYGYTF. CDR3 coding DNA: TGTGCCAGCAGCCCCCGATCGGCAGGGTATGGCTACACCTTC. The chain has TRBV7-8 and TRBJ1-2; possibly TRBD1 for D (5 bases). The V end lost 5 bases, the J end lost 5 bases, and 15 bases lay between the germline ends. The CDR3 totals 14 residues. Per the germline V gene, CDR1 is SGHVS and CDR2 is FQNEAQ.

This clonotype was found many times. The chain uses TRBV27 and TRBJ1-1, with D perhaps TRBD1 (6 bases). The CDR3 covers 16 residues. The germline CDR1 and CDR2 sequences are MNHEY and SMNVEV (reference sequence). V lost 5 bases and J 2 bases, leaving 18 bases between the germline ends. CDR3 region: CASSPRKGVGNTEAFF. The CDR3 DNA reads as TGTGCCAGCAGTCCGAGAAAGGGGGTTGGTAACACTGAAGCTTTCTTT.

This clonotype was picked up a small number of times. J is TRBJ2-5 and V is TRBV20-1, with a possible D match to TRBD1 (5 bases). Trimming took 7 bases from V and 2 from J, leaving 11 bases between them. The CDR3 loop spans 12 amino acids. Germline loops: CDR1 DFQATT, CDR2 SNEGSKA (reference sequence). CDR3 coding DNA: TGCAGTGGACAGTTCGCACAAGAGACCCAGTACTTC. It codes for CSGQFAQETQYF.

This rearrangement joins TRBV6-2 or TRBV6-3 to TRBJ2-5; D is unresolved. Germline loops: CDR1 MNHEY, CDR2 SVGEGT. The V gene lost 2 bases and the J gene lost 3 bases, with 7 bases spanning the gap. This CDR3 contains 13 residues. The CDR3 DNA reads TGTGCCAGCAGTTACCGGTTGGAAGAGACCCAGTACTTC. Its translation is CASSYRLEETQYF.

This clonotype was observed many times. V usage is TRBV20-1 and J usage is TRBJ2-3; TRBD1 matches at 9 bases. CDR1 and CDR2 (germline): DFQATT, SNEGSKA (reference sequence). The V and J ends lost 0 bases and 2 bases, in that order; junction bases with no gene match: 6. There are 16 residues in the CDR3. CDR3 residues: CSARDQTGGDTDTQYF. The CDR3, as DNA: TGCAGTGCTAGAGACCAGACAGGGGGGGACACAGATACGCAGTATTTT.

This clonotype has a handful of counts. This rearrangement joins TRBV4-1 to TRBJ1-2; D perhaps matches TRBD1 (6 bases). V lost 1 base and J lost 1, with 13 bases in between. Germline CDR1 and CDR2: MGHRA and YSYEKL. The CDR3 loop spans 16 amino acids. CDR3 protein: CASSQGTDSFNYGYTF. The CDR3 DNA is TGCGCCAGCAGCCAAGGGACAGACTCTTTTAACTATGGCTACACCTTC.

As to this clonotype: Sequence at one end of the junction differs from germline and may be a read error. CDR3 loop: CASSSAMNHPQHF. Here the CDR3 DNA reads TGTGCCAGCAGTTCCGCCATGAATCACCCCCAGCATTTT. The chain recombines TRBV7-9 with TRBJ1-5, with D uncertain. Germline CDR1 SEHNR, CDR2 FQNEAQ (reference sequence). The CDR3 runs to 13 residues.

This clonotype was recorded at least ten times. V gene TRBV5-1 combines with J gene TRBJ2-1; 11 bases fit TRBD2. Trimming took 4 bases from V and 8 from J; bases not matched to a gene: 5. The V gene's germline CDR1 is SGHRS and CDR2 YFSETQ. This CDR3 is built from 14 residues. The CDR3 DNA follows: TGCGCCAGCAGCAGGGGACTAGCGGTCGATGAGCAGTTCTTC. It yields the protein CASSRGLAVDEQFF. The full variable domain, rest sourced from reference TRBV5-1 and TRBJ2-1, is KAGVTQTPRYLIKTRGQQVTLSCSPISGHRSVSWYQQTPGQGLQFLFEYFSETQRNKGNFPGRFSGRQFSNSRSEMNVSTLELGDSALYLCASSRGLAVDEQFFGPGTRLTVL.

Only a few counts were recorded for this clonotype. The rearrangement links TRBV12-3 or TRBV12-4 to TRBJ2-1, with D possibly TRBD1 on 5 matching bases. V was pared by 5 bases and J by 8 bases, with 10 bases between. The CDR3 has 12 residues. This chain's CDR3 is CASSHQGYEQFF. The CDR3 nucleotides are TGTGCCAGCAGTCACCAGGGCTATGAGCAGTTCTTC.

This clonotype came up a few times. The chain couples TRBV6-1 to TRBJ2-5; no definite D call. Deletions cut 4 bases from V and 4 bases from J, with 13 bases between. This CDR3 is built from 14 residues. Germline V CDR1 and CDR2: MNHNS, SASEGT. CDR3 sequence (DNA): TGTGCCAGCAGTGCCAATAGCTGGGGAGAGACCCAGTACTTC. It translates to CASSANSWGETQYF.

This clonotype was seen at least ten times. This rearrangement joins TRBV28 to TRBJ1-2; 8 bases map to TRBD1. This CDR3 contains 13 residues. CDR1 and CDR2 from the germline V gene are MDHEN and SYDVKM. V shed 7 bases, J shed 6 bases, and the junction held 7 bases outside the gene matches. The CDR3 reads CASMEDRVDGYTF. The CDR3, as DNA: TGTGCCAGCATGGAGGACAGGGTCGATGGCTACACCTTC.

This clonotype was counted ten times or more. The chain links TRBV3-1 to TRBJ2-1; TRBD2 is a possible D gene (6 bases). The CDR3 loop spans 12 amino acids. Germline V lookup: CDR1 LGHDT, CDR2 YNNKEL (reference sequence). Trimming removed 6 bases from V and 10 bases from J, with 13 bases in between. The DNA of the CDR3 is TGTGCCAGCAGTCCGAGCGGGTTCGAGCAGTTCTTC. It translates to CASSPSGFEQFF.

The chain joins TRBV6-1 to TRBJ2-2; no definite D call. This CDR3 comprises 15 residues. CDR1 and CDR2 (germline): MNHNS, SASEGT. Deletions cut 3 bases from V and 6 bases from J, with 14 bases between. The CDR3 DNA reads TGTGCCAGCAGTGAGATTCTAAGGGTCGCCGGGGAGCTGTTTTTT. It is translated as CASSEILRVAGELFF.

This chain joins TRBV10-3 and TRBJ2-5, with 11 bases fitting TRBD2. The CDR3 loop spans 16 amino acids. J was trimmed by 3 bases and V by 4 bases; bases with no gene match: 7. The V gene's germline CDR1 is ENHRY and CDR2 SYGVKD. Here the CDR3 DNA reads TGTGCCATCAGTGTCCTAGCGGGGGGAGAGAAAGAGACCCAGTACTTC. Translation gives CAISVLAGGEKETQYF.

V gene TRBV2 combines with J gene TRBJ2-7; D remains ambiguous. Trimming pared 0 bases from V and 6 bases from J, leaving 15 bases between. In germline, CDR1 is SNHLY, CDR2 FYNNEI. The CDR3 extends over 15 amino acids. CDR3 coding DNA: TGTGCCAGCAGTGAAGCGACAATCCTTTGGGGCGAGCAGTACTTC. It translates to CASSEATILWGEQYF.

This clonotype was counted ten times or more. This chain uses TRBV28 with TRBJ2-1; D not resolved. Per germline, CDR1 MDHEN and CDR2 SYDVKM. Trimming left V 6 bases short and J 5 bases short, with 11 bases between. The CDR3 is made up of 13 amino acids. CDR3 nucleotide sequence: TGTGCCAGCAGCTTAGCCGTAGACAATGAGCAGTTCTTC. It translates to CASSLAVDNEQFF.

V usage is TRBV5-5 and J usage is TRBJ1-6; D is perhaps TRBD1 (5 bases). V was pared by 1 base and J by 7 bases, with 9 bases between. CDR3 length: 14 residues. Germline V CDR1 and CDR2: SGHKS, YYEKEE (reference sequence). The CDR3 nucleotides read TGTGCCAGCAGCTTGCGGGACCTAAATTCACCCCTCCACTTT. As protein: CASSLRDLNSPLHF. The full variable domain, in which reference TRBV5-5 and TRBJ1-6 provide the parts outside the CDR3, is DAGVTQSPTHLIKTRGQQVTLRCSPISGHKSVSWYQQVLGQGPQFIFQYYEKEERGRGNFPDRFSARQFPNYSSELNVNALLLGDSALYLCASSLRDLNSPLHFGNGTRLTVT.

The chain has TRBV20-1 and TRBJ2-7; no clear D gene. CDR1 and CDR2 (germline): DFQATT, SNEGSKA (reference sequence). Trimming removed 1 base from V and 6 bases from J, with 13 bases in between. The length of the CDR3 is 13 residues. The CDR3 here is CSARVVPRSEQYF. CDR3 in DNA: TGCAGTGCTAGAGTAGTCCCCAGATCCGAGCAGTACTTC.

This clonotype has at least ten counts. V is TRBV20-1 and J is TRBJ2-1; 11 positions match TRBD1. CDR3 length: 16 amino acids. Germline lookup yields CDR1 DFQATT and CDR2 SNEGSKA (reference sequence). The V gene end was trimmed by 3 bases and the J gene end by 0 bases; junction bases not matched to a gene: 4. CDR3 amino acids: CSARGGQGGSYNEQFF. CDR3 coding DNA: TGCAGTGCTAGGGGGGGACAGGGGGGCTCCTACAATGAGCAGTTCTTC.

This clonotype was counted ten times or more. The chain joins TRBV3-1 to TRBJ2-7; 7 bases are shared with TRBD2. The CDR3 sequence is 13 residues long. Germline trimming cut 10 bases from V and 1 base from J; bases unmatched to any gene: 7. In germline, CDR1 is LGHDT, CDR2 YNNKEL (reference sequence). The CDR3 loop reads CATKRRESYEQYF. The CDR3, as DNA: TGTGCCACTAAGAGGCGGGAGTCCTACGAGCAGTACTTC.

Comment on this clonotype: This clone may be a read error of a much larger clone one base away. The V call is TRBV18, the J call TRBJ2-5, with D unresolved. Trimming shortened V by 5 bases and J by 4 bases, and 11 bases separated the two germline ends. Germline assignment: CDR1 KGHSH and CDR2 LQKENI. CDR3 length: 13 amino acids. The CDR3 loop is CASSRAIRETQYF. The CDR3 DNA follows: TGTGCCAGCTCAAGAGCGATCCGAGAGACCCAGTACTTC.

Turning to this clonotype: A much larger clonotype is one base distant, so this may be a read error. This chain joins TRBV6-5 and TRBJ2-1, with 10 bases identical to TRBD1. The CDR3 has 18 amino acids. Germline CDR1 and CDR2: MNHEY and SVGAGI. With V trimmed by 2 bases and J by 4 bases, 11 bases remained unmatched. The CDR3 DNA follows: TGTGCCAGCAGTTACAACGGATGGACGGGACAGGGGTACAATGAGCAGTTCTTC. It encodes CASSYNGWTGQGYNEQFF.